This T cell receptor beta chain emerged from a study of PD-L1 blockade in urothelial cancer. Each PCR reaction had synthetic TCR analog templates spiked into it. Generated by immunoSEQ multiplex PCR, the TCRdb table keeps only in-frame clones and is missing some. The repertoire has 90,000 to 130,000 clones, approximately 89% of them found once; the top ten carry less than 4.5%. The time point: peripheral blood 6 weeks after treatment start. This clone was seen a single time. Trimming removed 5 bases from V and 5 bases from J, with 19 bases in between. Germline-derived CDR1 and CDR2 are SGHTA and FQGNSA. The CDR3 consists of 16 residues.

The sequencing used PBMCs, collected around atezolizumab (anti-PD-L1) treatment. This TCR was recovered from a man aged 55 to 70 with urothelial cancer. This chain uses TRBV7-2 with TRBJ2-4, with D perhaps matching TRBD1 (7 bases). In nucleotides, the CDR3 is TGTGCCAGCAGCCAGGGATCGGCAGGGGGGCAAAACATTCAGTACTTC. This translates into CASSQGSAGGQNIQYF.